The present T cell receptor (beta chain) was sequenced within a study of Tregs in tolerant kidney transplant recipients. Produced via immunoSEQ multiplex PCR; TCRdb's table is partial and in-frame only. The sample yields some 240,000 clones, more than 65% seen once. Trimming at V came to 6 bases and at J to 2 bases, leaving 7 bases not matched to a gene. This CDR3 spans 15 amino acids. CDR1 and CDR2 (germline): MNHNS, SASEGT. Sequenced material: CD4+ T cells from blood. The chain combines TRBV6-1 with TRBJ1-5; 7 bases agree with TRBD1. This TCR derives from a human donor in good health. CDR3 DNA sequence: TGTGCCAGCAGCCCTGACAGGGTAGGCAATCAGCCCCAGCATTTT. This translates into CASSPDRVGNQPQHF.